This T cell receptor (beta chain) comes out of a study of cytomegalovirus exposure and HLA in healthy donors. Study-level results: Earlier analysis found most TCR beta V segments productive about 87% or about 30% of the time.

Turning to this clone: Its antigen remains unknown.

A multiplex PCR was run with 60 Vbeta primers and 13 Jbeta primers. Assay: immunoSEQ multiplex PCR; the TCRdb copy retains only in-frame clones and omits some. The sample lists around 64,000 clones; less than 70% were seen once. This CDR3 has 12 residues. Trimming cost V 3 bases and J 2 bases, with 6 bases left between them. Germline assignment: CDR1 SGHRS and CDR2 YFSETQ. The sample comprised PBMCs. V is TRBV5-1 and J is TRBJ2-7; D not resolved. The sequence was collected from a woman in her forties or fifties in good health and CMV-seronegative. DNA of the CDR3: TGCGCCAGCAGCTCTAGTACCTACGAGCAGTACTTC. It translates to CASSSSTYEQYF.